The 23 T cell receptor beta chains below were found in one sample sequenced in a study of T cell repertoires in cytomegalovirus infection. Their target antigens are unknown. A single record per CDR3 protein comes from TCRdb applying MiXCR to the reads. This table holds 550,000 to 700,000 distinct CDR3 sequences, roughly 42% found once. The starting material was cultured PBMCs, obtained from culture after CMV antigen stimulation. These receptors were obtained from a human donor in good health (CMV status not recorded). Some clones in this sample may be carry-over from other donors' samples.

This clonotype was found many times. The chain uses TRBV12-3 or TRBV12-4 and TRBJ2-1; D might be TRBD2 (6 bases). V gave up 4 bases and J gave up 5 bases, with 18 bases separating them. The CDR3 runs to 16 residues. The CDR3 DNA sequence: TGTGCCAGCAGTTCCCCAACCGGGGACTCACACAATGAGCAGTTCTTC. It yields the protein CASSSPTGDSHNEQFF.

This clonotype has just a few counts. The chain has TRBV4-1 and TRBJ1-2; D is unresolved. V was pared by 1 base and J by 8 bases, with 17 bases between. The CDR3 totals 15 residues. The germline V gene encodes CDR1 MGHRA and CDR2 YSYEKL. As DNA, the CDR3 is TGCGCCAGCAGCCAAGTTACCCGCCAGGAAACCGGCTACACCTTC. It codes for CASSQVTRQETGYTF.

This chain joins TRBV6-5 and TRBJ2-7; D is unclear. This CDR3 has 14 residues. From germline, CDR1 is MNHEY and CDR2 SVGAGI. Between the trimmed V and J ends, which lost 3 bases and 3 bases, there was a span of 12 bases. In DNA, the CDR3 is TGTGCCAGCAGTTATGGAGTAGCCAACTACGAGCAGTACTTC. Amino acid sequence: CASSYGVANYEQYF.

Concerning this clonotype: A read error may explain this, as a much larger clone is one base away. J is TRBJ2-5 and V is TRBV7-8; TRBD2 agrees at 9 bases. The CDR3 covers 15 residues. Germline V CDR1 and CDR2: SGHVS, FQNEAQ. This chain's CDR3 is CVSSLFSGGQETQYF. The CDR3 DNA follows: TGTGTCAGCAGCTTATTCAGCGGGGGGCAAGAGACCCAGTACTTC.

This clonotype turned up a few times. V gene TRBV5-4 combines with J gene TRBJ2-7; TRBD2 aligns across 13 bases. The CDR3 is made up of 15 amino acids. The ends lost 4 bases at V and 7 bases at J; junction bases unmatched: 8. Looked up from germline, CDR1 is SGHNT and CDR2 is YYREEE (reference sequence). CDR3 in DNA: TGTGCCAGCAGCCACCCGGGACTAGCGGGAAGGGAGCAGTACTTC. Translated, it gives CASSHPGLAGREQYF.

The CDR3 DNA follows: TGCGCCAGCAGCTTAGGCACCCGGGACACAGATACGCAGTATTTT. Amino acid sequence: CASSLGTRDTDTQYF. The chain has TRBV5-1 and TRBJ2-3, with D possibly TRBD2 on 5 matching bases. Germline V gene lookup returns CDR1 SGHRS and CDR2 YFSETQ. This CDR3 is built from 15 residues. Trimming stripped 2 bases from V and 2 bases from J, with 12 bases between.

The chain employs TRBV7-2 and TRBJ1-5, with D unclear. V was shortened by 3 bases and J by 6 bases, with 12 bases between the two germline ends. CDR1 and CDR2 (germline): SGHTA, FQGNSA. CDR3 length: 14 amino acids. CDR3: CASSFAGKGQPQHF. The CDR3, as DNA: TGTGCCAGCAGCTTCGCTGGGAAAGGTCAGCCCCAGCATTTT. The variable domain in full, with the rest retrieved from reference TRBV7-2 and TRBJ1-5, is GAGVSQSPSNKVTEKGKDVELRCDPISGHTALYWYRQSLGQGLEFLIYFQGNSAPDKSGLPSDRFSAERTGGSVSTLTIQRTQQEDSAVYLCASSFAGKGQPQHFGDGTRLSIL.

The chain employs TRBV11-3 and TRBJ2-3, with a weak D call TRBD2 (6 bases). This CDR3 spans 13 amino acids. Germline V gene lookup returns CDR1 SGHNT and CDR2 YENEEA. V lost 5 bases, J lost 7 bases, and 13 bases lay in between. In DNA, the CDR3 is TGTGCCAGCAGCGTAATAGGCGGGAATACGCAGTATTTT. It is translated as CASSVIGGNTQYF.

The CDR3 loop is CASSLQVGGTDTQYF. As DNA, the CDR3 is TGTGCCAGCAGCTTACAGGTGGGAGGGACAGATACGCAGTATTTT. This chain links TRBV7-8 with TRBJ2-3; 7 bases align to TRBD2. This CDR3 contains 15 residues. V shed 2 bases, J shed 3 bases, and the junction held 5 bases outside the gene matches. Germline V lookup: CDR1 SGHVS, CDR2 FQNEAQ.

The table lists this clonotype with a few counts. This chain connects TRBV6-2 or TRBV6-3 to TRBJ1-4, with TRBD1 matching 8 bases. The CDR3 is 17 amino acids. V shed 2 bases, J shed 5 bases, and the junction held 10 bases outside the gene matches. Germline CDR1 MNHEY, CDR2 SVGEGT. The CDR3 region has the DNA TGTGCCAGCAGTTACATCCGCAGCAGGGGGCGAAATGAAAAACTGTTTTTT. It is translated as CASSYIRSRGRNEKLFF.

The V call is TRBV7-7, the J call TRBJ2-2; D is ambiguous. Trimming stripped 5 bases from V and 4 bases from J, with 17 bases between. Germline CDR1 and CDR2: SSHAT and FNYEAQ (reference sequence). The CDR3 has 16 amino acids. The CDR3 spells CASSPSPEVGTGELFF. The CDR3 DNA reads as TGTGCCAGCAGCCCCTCTCCAGAAGTGGGCACCGGGGAGCTGTTTTTT.

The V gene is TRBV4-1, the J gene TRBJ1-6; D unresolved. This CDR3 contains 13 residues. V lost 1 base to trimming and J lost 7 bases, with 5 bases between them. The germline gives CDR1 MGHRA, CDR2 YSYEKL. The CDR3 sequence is CASSQVTNSPLHF. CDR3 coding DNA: TGCGCCAGCAGCCAAGTGACGAATTCACCCCTCCACTTT.

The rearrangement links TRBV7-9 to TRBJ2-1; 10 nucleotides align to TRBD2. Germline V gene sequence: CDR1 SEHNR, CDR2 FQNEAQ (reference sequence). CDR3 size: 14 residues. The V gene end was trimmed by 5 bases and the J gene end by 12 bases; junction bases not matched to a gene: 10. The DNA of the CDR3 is TGTGCCAGCAGCCCAGCGGGGGGGACGGTTGGGCAGTTCTTC. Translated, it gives CASSPAGGTVGQFF.

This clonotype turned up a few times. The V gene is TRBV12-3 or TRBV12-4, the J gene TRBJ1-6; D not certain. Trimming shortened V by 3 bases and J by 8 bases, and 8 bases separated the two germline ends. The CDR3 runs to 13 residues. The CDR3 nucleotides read TGTGCCAGCAGTTTTTCCGGGGATTCACCCCTCCACTTT. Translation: CASSFSGDSPLHF.

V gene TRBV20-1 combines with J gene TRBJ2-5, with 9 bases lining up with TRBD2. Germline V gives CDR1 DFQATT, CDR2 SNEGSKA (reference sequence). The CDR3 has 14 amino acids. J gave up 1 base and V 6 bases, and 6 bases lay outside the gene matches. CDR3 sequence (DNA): TGCAGTGCGACTGGAGCGGGGGGCCAAGAGACCCAGTACTTC. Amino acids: CSATGAGGQETQYF.

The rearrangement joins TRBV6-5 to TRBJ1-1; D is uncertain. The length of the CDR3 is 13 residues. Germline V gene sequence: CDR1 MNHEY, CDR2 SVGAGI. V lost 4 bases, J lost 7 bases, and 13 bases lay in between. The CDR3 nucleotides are TGTGCCAGCAGTTCTCCTATTACCTATGAAGCTTTCTTT. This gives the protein CASSSPITYEAFF.

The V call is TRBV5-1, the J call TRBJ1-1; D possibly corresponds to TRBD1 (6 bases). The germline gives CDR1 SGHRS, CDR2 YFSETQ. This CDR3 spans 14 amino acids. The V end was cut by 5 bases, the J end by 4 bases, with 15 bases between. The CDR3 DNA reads TGCGCCAGCAGACCGGACAGCACGAGCACTGAAGCTTTCTTT. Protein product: CASRPDSTSTEAFF.

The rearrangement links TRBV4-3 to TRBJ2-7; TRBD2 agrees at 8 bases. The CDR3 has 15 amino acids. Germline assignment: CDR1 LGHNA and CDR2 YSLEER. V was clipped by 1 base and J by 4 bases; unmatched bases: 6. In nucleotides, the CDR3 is TGCGCCAGCAGCCAAGCGAGTAGCGGGGTATACGAGCAGTACTTC. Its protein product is CASSQASSGVYEQYF.

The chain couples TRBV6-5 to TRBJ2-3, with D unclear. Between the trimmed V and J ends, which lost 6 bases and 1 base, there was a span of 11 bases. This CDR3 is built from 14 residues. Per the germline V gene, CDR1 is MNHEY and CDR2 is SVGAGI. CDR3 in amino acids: CASSPTVGTDTQYF. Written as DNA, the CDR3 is TGTGCCAGCAGCCCTACCGTCGGCACAGATACGCAGTATTTT.

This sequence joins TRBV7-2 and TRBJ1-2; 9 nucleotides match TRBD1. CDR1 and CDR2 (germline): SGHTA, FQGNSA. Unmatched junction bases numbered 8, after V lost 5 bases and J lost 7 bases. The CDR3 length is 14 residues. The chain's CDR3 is CASSPSGTGTGYTF. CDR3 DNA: TGTGCCAGCAGCCCATCCGGGACAGGGACTGGCTACACCTTC.

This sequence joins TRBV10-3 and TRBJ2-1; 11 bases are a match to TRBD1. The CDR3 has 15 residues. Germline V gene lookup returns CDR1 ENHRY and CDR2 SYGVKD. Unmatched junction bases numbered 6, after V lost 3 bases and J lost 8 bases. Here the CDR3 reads CAISEGTGGTYEQFF. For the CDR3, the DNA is TGTGCCATCAGTGAAGGGACAGGGGGTACCTATGAGCAGTTCTTC.

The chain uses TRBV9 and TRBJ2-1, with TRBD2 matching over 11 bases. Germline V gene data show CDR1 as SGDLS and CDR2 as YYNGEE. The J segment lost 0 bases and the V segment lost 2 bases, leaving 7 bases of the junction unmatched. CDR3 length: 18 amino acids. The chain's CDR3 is CASSVASGGLSSYNEQFF. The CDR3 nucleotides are TGTGCCAGCAGCGTGGCTAGCGGGGGGCTTAGCTCCTACAATGAGCAGTTCTTC.

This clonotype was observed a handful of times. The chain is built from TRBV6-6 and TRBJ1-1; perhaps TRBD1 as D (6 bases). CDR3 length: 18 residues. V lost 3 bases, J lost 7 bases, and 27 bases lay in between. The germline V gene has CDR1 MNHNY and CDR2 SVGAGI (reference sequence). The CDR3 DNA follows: TGTGCCAGCAGTTATAGGCGTAACGCCCAGGGACAAAAAGATGAAGCTTTCTTT. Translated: CASSYRRNAQGQKDEAFF.